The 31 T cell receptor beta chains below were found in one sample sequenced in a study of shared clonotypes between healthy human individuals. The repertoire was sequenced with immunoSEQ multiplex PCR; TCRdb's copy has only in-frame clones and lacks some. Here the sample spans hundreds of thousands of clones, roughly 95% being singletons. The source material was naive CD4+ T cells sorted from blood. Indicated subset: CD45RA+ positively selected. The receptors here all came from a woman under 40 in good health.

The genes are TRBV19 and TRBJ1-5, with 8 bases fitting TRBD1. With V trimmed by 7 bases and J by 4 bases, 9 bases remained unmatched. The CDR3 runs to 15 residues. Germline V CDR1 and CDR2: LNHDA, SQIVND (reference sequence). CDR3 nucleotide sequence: TGTGCCAGTACCGCACAGGGGGGCTGGAATCAGCCCCAGCATTTT. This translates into CASTAQGGWNQPQHF.

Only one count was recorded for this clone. The CDR3 loop reads CASSERGGGYRNQPQHF. In nucleotides, the CDR3 is TGTGCCAGCAGTGAAAGAGGGGGCGGATATAGGAATCAGCCCCAGCATTTT. This chain joins TRBV2 and TRBJ1-5, with 7 bases identical to TRBD1. The CDR3 has 17 amino acids. Germline V CDR1 and CDR2: SNHLY, FYNNEI. V gave up 2 bases and J gave up 4 bases; unmatched junction bases: 11. Full variable domain (rest looked up from reference TRBV2 and TRBJ1-5): EPEVTQTPSHQVTQMGQEVILRCVPISNHLYFYWYRQILGQKVEFLVSFYNNEISEKSEIFDDQFSVERPDGSNFTLKIRSTKLEDSAMYFCASSERGGGYRNQPQHFGDGTRLSIL.

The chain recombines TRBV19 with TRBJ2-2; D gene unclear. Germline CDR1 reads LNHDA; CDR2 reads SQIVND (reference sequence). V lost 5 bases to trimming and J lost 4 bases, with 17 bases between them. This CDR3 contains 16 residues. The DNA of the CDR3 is TGTGCCAGTAGTTTGAAACACGCTGCTCTCACCGGGGAGCTGTTTTTT. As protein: CASSLKHAALTGELFF.

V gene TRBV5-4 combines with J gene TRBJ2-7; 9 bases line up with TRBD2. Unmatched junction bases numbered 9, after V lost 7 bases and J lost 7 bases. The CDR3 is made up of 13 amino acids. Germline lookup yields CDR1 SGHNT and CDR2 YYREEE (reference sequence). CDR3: CASCLAGMGEQYF. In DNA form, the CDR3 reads TGTGCCAGCTGCCTAGCGGGAATGGGGGAGCAGTACTTC.

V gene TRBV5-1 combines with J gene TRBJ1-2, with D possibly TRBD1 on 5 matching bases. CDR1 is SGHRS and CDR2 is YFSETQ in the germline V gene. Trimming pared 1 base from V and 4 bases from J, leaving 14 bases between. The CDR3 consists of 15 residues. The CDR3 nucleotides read TGCGCCAGCAGCTTGTTGGGGGAAGGAAGCTATGGCTACACCTTC. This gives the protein CASSLLGEGSYGYTF.

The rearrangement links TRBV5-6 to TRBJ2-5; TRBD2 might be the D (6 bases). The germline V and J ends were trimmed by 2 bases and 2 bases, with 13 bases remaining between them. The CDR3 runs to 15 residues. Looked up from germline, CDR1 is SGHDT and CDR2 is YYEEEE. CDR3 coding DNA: TGTGCCAGCAGCTTAGTACTGGCGGGACAAGAGACCCAGTACTTC. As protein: CASSLVLAGQETQYF.

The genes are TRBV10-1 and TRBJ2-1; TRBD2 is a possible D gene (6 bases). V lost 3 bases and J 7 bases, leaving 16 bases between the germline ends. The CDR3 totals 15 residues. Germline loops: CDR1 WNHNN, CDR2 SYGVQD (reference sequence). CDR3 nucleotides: TGCGCCAGCAGTGATCGCGGGATTCGGGGGAATGAGCAGTTCTTC. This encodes CASSDRGIRGNEQFF.

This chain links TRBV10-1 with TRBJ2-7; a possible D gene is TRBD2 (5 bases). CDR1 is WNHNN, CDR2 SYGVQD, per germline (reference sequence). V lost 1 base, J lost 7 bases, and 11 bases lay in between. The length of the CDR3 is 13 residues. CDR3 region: CASSEFGPGEQYF. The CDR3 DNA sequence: TGCGCCAGCAGTGAGTTCGGCCCGGGGGAGCAGTACTTC.

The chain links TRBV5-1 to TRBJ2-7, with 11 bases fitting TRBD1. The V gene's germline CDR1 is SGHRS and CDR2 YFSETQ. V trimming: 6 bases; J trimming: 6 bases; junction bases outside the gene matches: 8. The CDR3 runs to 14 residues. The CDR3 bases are TGCGCCAGCATCAGCGGACAGGGGGCATTCGAGCAGTACTTC. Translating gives CASISGQGAFEQYF.

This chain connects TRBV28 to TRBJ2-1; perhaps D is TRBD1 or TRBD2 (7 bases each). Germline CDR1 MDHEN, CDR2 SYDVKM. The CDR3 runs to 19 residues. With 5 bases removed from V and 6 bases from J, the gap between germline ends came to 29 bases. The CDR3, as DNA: TGTGCCAGCAGTATAACAGGGGCCGCTATGAGGGCGGGAGCCAATGAGCAGTTCTTC. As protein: CASSITGAAMRAGANEQFF.

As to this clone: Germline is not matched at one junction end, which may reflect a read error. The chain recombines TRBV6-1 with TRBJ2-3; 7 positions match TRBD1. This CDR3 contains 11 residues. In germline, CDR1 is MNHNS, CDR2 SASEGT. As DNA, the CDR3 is TGTGCCCGCAGGGGGACATATACGCAGTATTTT. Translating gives CARRGTYTQYF.

The CDR3 sequence is CASSLRLAGGQGDTQYF. Here the CDR3 DNA reads TGTGCCAGCAGTTTAAGACTAGCGGGAGGGCAAGGAGATACGCAGTATTTT. This sequence joins TRBV27 and TRBJ2-3, with 14 nucleotides matching TRBD2. The CDR3 totals 17 residues. V shed 2 bases and J 5 bases; nucleotides not matched to a gene: 6. In germline, CDR1 is MNHEY, CDR2 SMNVEV (reference sequence).

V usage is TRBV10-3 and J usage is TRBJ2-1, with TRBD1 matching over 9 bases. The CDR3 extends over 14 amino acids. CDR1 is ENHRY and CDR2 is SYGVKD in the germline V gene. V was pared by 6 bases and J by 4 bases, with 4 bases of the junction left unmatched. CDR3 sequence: CAISPGTGYNEQFF. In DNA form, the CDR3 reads TGTGCCATCAGCCCCGGGACAGGGTACAATGAGCAGTTCTTC.

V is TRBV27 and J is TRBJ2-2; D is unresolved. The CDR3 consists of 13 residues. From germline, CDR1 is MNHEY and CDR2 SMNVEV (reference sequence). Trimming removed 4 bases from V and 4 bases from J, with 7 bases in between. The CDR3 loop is CASSSFSTGELFF. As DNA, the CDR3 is TGTGCCAGCAGTTCCTTTAGCACCGGGGAGCTGTTTTTT.

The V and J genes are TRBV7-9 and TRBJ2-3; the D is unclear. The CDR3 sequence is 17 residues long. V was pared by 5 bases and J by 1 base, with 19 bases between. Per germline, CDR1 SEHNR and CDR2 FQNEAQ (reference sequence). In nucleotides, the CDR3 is TGTGCCAGCAGCCACCCTCCCACCTATTTGGGCACAGATACGCAGTATTTT. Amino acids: CASSHPPTYLGTDTQYF.

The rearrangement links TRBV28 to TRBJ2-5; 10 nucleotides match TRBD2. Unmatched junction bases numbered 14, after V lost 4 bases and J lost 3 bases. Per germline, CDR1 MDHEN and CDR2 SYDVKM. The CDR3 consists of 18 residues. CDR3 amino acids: CASSYRPLPLAGEETQYF. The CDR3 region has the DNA TGTGCCAGCAGTTACCGGCCCCTGCCTCTAGCGGGAGAAGAGACCCAGTACTTC.

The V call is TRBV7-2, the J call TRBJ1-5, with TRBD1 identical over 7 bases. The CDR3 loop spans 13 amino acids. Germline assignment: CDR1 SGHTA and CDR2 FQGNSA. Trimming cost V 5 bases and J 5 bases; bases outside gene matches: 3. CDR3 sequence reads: CASSPDRDQPQHF. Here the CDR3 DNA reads TGTGCCAGCAGCCCCGACAGGGATCAGCCCCAGCATTTT.

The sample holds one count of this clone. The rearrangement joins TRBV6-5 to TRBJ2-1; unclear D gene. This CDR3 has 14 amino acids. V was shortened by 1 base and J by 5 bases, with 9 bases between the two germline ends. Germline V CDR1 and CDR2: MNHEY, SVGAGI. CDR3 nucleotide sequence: TGTGCCAGCAGTTACTACGGGCTTAACAATGAGCAGTTCTTC. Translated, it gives CASSYYGLNNEQFF.

In DNA, the CDR3 is TGCGCCAGCAGCTGGGACAGCTACGAGCAGTACTTC. It translates to CASSWDSYEQYF. J is TRBJ2-7 and V is TRBV5-1, with 7 bases matching TRBD1. The CDR3 is made up of 12 amino acids. Germline values: CDR1 SGHRS, CDR2 YFSETQ. Unmatched junction bases numbered 0, after V lost 3 bases and J lost 3 bases. The complete variable domain, with remaining parts taken from reference TRBV5-1 and TRBJ2-7, reads KAGVTQTPRYLIKTRGQQVTLSCSPISGHRSVSWYQQTPGQGLQFLFEYFSETQRNKGNFPGRFSGRQFSNSRSEMNVSTLELGDSALYLCASSWDSYEQYFGPGTRLTVT.

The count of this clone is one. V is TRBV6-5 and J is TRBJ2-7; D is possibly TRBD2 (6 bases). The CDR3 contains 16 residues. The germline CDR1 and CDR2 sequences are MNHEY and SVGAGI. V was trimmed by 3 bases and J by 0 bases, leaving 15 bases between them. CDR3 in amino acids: CASSYSGTPSSYEQYF. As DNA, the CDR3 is TGTGCCAGCAGTTATTCCGGGACTCCGAGCTCCTACGAGCAGTACTTC.

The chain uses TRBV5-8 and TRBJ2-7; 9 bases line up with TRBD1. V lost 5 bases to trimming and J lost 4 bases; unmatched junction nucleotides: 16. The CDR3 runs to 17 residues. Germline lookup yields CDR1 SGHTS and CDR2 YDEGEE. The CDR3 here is CASSEFPQGAQVYEQYF. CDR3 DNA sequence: TGTGCCAGCAGTGAATTCCCACAGGGGGCTCAGGTGTACGAGCAGTACTTC.

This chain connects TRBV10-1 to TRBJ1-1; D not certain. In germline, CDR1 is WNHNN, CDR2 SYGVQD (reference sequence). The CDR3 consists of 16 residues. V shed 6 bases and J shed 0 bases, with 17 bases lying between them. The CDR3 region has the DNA TGCGCCAGCAGCCCAACTCGGGGAAACATGAACACTGAAGCTTTCTTT. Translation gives CASSPTRGNMNTEAFF.

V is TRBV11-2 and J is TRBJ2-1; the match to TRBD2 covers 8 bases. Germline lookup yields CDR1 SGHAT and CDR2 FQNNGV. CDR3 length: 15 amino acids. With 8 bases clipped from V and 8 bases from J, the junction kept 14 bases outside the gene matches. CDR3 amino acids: CASRGYGTSSHEQFF. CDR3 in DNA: TGTGCCAGCCGAGGATACGGGACTAGTTCACATGAGCAGTTCTTC.

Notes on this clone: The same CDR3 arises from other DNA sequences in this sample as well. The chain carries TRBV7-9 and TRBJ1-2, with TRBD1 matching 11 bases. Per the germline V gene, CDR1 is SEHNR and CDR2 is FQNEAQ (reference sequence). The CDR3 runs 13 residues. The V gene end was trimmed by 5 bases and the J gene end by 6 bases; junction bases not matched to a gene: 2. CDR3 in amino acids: CASSLGQGDGYTF. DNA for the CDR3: TGTGCCAGCAGCCTGGGACAGGGGGATGGCTACACCTTC.

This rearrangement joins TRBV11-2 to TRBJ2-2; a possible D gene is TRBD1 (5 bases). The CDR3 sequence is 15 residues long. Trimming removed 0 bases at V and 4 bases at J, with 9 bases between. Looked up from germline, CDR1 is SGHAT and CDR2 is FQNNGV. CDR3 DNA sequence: TGTGCCAGCAGCTTAGAGTATGACAGCACCGGGGAGCTGTTTTTT. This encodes CASSLEYDSTGELFF.

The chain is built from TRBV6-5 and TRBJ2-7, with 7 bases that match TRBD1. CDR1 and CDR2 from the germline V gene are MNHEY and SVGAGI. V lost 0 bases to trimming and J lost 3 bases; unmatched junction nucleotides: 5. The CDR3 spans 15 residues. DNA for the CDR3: TGTGCCAGCAGTTACTCCACAGGGGCTGTCTACGAGCAGTACTTC. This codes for CASSYSTGAVYEQYF.

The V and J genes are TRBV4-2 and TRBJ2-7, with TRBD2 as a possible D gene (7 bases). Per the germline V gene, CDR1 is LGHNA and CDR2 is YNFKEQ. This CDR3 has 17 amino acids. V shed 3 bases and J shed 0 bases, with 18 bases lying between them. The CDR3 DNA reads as TGTGCCAGCAGCCAGCCGGAGGGGGGGGCCGACTCCTACGAGCAGTACTTC. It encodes CASSQPEGGADSYEQYF.

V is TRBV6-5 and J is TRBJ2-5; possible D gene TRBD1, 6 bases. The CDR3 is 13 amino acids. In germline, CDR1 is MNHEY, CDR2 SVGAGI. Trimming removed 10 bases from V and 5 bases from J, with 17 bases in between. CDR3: CATEAGDFETQYF. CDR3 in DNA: TGTGCCACCGAGGCAGGGGATTTCGAGACCCAGTACTTC.

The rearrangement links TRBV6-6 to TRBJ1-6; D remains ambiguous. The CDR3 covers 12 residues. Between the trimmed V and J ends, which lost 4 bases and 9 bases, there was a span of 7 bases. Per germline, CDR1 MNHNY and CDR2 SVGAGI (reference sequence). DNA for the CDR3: TGTGCCAGCAGTTTGCAGGTTTCACCCCTCCACTTT. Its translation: CASSLQVSPLHF.

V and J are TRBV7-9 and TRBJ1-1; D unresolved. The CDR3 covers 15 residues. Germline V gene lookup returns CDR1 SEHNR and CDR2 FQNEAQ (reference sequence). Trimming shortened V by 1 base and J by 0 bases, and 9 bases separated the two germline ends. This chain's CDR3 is CASSLVAGMNTEAFF. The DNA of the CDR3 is TGTGCCAGCAGCTTAGTTGCGGGGATGAACACTGAAGCTTTCTTT.

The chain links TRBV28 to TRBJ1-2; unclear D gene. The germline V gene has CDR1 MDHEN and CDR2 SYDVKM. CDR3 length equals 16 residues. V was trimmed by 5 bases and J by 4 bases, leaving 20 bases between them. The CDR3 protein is CASSLYPAGPGYGYTF. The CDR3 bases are TGTGCCAGCAGTCTCTACCCCGCCGGGCCCGGCTATGGCTACACCTTC.